Described below is a single T cell receptor (beta chain) sequence and its context. This record comes from a study of blood T cells in healthy people across ages. V shed 2 bases and J 3 bases; nucleotides not matched to a gene: 6. This CDR3 contains 16 residues. Germline CDR1 MRHNA, CDR2 SNTAGT. Primers used in a second PCR of about 7 to 11 cycles were a sample-barcoded 5' primer and a J-beta primer mix. TCRdb re-called the 5' RACE reads with MiXCR, one entry per CDR3 protein. The sample has around 1,500,000 distinct CDR3 sequences, 35% to 45% seen once; the top ten hold 7% to 9.5%. The specimen sequenced was blood. The sequence came from a woman younger than 30 in good health. The chain joins TRBV6-4 to TRBJ2-3; 9 bases map to TRBD2. In DNA form, the CDR3 reads TGTGCCAGCAGTGACCGGGCGACTAGCGGTACAGATACGCAGTATTTT. This gives the protein CASSDRATSGTDTQYF.